What follows describes a single T cell receptor (beta chain). The junction had 11 bases not matched to a gene; V was cut back by 2 bases and J by 3 bases. This CDR3 has 18 amino acids. CDR1 and CDR2 from the germline V gene are SGHTA and FQGTGA. The data belong to a study of blood T cell repertoires in COVID-19. Background on the study: In each case, the material was cDNA or gDNA derived from T cells, B-cell-depleted T cells, or PBMCs.

The method was immunoSEQ multiplex PCR; TCRdb's version includes in-frame clones alone and lacks a portion of them. The table shows about 90,000 clones, with about 84% occurring only once. The material sequenced was peripheral blood. The receptor was isolated from an elderly man with active or convalescent COVID-19. The chain joins TRBV7-3 to TRBJ2-3; 10 bases are shared with TRBD2. CDR3 DNA: TGTGCCAGCAGCTTATTTTTTTCGCCTAGCGGGGGTACAGATACGCAGTATTTT. Translated: CASSLFFSPSGGTDTQYF.